The present T cell receptor (beta chain) was sequenced within a study of regulatory T cells in long-lasting Graves disease. The CDR3 covers 14 residues. Germline CDR1 SGHTA, CDR2 FQGNSA. The V and J ends lost 3 bases and 2 bases respectively, with 11 bases between them. This clonotype came up many times. Combining iRepertoire HTBI primers with Arm-PCR of CDR3 regions, the authors built TCR beta libraries. MiXCR, run by TCRdb on the multiplex PCR reads, gives a single entry per CDR3 protein. The sample lists a few hundred thousand distinct CDR3 sequences; over 15% were seen once. The time point here: newly diagnosed GD, antithyroid drugs for less than 3 months. RNA extracted from PBMCs served as the sequencing template. Separately, the same data were catalogued under a study of T cells in Graves' hyperthyroidism and ophthalmopathy.

The chain couples TRBV7-2 to TRBJ2-7; D possibly uses TRBD1 or TRBD2 (5 bases each). Sequencing was performed on peripheral blood mononuclear cells (PBMCs), taken at new diagnosis, from a patient treated with antithyroid drugs. This sequence was found in a man aged 40-49 years with Graves disease. The CDR3: CASSFGTPPYEQYF. CDR3 bases: TGTGCCAGCAGCTTCGGGACGCCACCCTACGAGCAGTACTTC.